This T cell receptor beta chain was sequenced in a study of cytomegalovirus exposure and HLA in healthy donors. Study-level findings and limits: Per a prior analysis, the majority of TCR beta V segments were productive roughly 90% or roughly 30% of the time. When a later analysis compared HLA-associated TCR beta chains with equally common others, the HLA-associated chains turned out to be more clonally expanded and to have lower generation probabilities.

The PCR had 60 Vbeta and 13 Jbeta primers. Sequencing was performed with immunoSEQ multiplex PCR; in TCRdb, only in-frame clones are kept and a portion is missing. The sample records about 160,000 clones, roughly 84% being singletons. With regard to this clone: As yet, its antigen is unknown.

J lost 6 bases, V lost 4 bases, and 9 bases had no gene match. Germline values: CDR1 SGDLS, CDR2 YYNGEE. The CDR3 runs to 15 residues. The receptor's source is a man aged 30 to 45 in good health and CMV-seronegative. The sequenced sample was PBMCs. The chain couples TRBV9 to TRBJ2-2; 7 bases agree with TRBD1. The CDR3 reads CASSLTTGVAGELFF. The CDR3 coding sequence is TGTGCCAGCAGCCTCACTACAGGGGTGGCCGGGGAGCTGTTTTTT.